This passage covers 7 T cell receptor beta chains from one sample sequenced in a study of T cell responses to AZD1222 COVID-19 vaccine. Profiled with immunoSEQ multiplex PCR; TCRdb holds only in-frame clones, not every one. The sample totals around 150,000 clones. The sequenced sample consisted of peripheral blood. These receptor sequences come from an adult in good health.

The V gene is TRBV11-3, the J gene TRBJ1-2, with D perhaps TRBD1 (5 bases). Germline CDR1 is SGHNT and CDR2 is YENEEA. V lost 3 bases and J lost 1, with 15 bases in between. The length of the CDR3 is 16 residues. CDR3 in amino acids: CASSFEGRGGNYGYTF. CDR3 DNA: TGTGCCAGCAGCTTTGAGGGGAGGGGCGGTAACTATGGCTACACCTTC.

The J gene is TRBJ1-2, the V gene TRBV5-6, with D possibly being TRBD1 (6 bases). This CDR3 has 14 amino acids. Germline V CDR1 and CDR2: SGHDT, YYEEEE. Trimming left V 2 bases short and J 5 bases short, with 13 bases between. CDR3 in DNA: TGTGCCAGCAGCTTAGAACAGGGTAATTATGGCTACACCTTC. This sequence encodes CASSLEQGNYGYTF.

The rearrangement uses TRBV28 and TRBJ2-7; no clear D. This CDR3 is built from 13 residues. Germline V lookup: CDR1 MDHEN, CDR2 SYDVKM. The V end was cut by 0 bases, the J end by 6 bases, with 9 bases between. The CDR3 spells CASSLCVQCEQYF. Here the CDR3 DNA reads TGTGCCAGCAGTTTATGCGTACAGTGCGAGCAGTACTTC.

The gene calls are TRBV4-1 and TRBJ2-1, with 13 bases lining up with TRBD2. V dropped 3 bases and J dropped 8; count of bases not matched to a gene: 4. Germline V gene lookup returns CDR1 MGHRA and CDR2 YSYEKL. This CDR3 has 15 amino acids. The CDR3 protein is CASSQRTSGGYEQFF. The CDR3, as DNA: TGCGCCAGCAGCCAGAGGACTAGCGGGGGCTATGAGCAGTTCTTC.

This chain joins TRBV5-4 and TRBJ2-1, with 7 bases identical to TRBD2. Germline lookup yields CDR1 SGHNT and CDR2 YYREEE (reference sequence). The CDR3 runs 15 residues. V was clipped by 0 bases and J by 1 base; unmatched bases: 1. CDR3 amino acids: CASSLVSGSYNEQFF. Here the CDR3 DNA reads TGTGCCAGCAGCTTGGTTAGCGGGTCCTACAATGAGCAGTTCTTC.

This chain joins TRBV5-5 and TRBJ2-1, with D tentatively TRBD1 or TRBD2 (5 bases each). V lost 4 bases to trimming and J lost 4 bases, with 18 bases between them. The CDR3 totals 16 residues. CDR1 is SGHKS, CDR2 YYEKEE, per germline (reference sequence). CDR3 residues: CASSTIVPGPYNEQFF. Here the CDR3 DNA reads TGTGCCAGCAGCACTATTGTCCCGGGACCTTACAATGAGCAGTTCTTC.

CDR3 region: CASRGQGGNQPQHF. The CDR3, as DNA: TGTGCCAGCAGAGGACAGGGAGGTAATCAGCCCCAGCATTTT. This rearrangement joins TRBV6-5 to TRBJ1-5, with 8 bases fitting TRBD1. The V segment lost 6 bases and the J segment 4 bases; nucleotides outside the gene matches: 5. CDR1 and CDR2 (germline): MNHEY, SVGAGI. This CDR3 comprises 14 residues.